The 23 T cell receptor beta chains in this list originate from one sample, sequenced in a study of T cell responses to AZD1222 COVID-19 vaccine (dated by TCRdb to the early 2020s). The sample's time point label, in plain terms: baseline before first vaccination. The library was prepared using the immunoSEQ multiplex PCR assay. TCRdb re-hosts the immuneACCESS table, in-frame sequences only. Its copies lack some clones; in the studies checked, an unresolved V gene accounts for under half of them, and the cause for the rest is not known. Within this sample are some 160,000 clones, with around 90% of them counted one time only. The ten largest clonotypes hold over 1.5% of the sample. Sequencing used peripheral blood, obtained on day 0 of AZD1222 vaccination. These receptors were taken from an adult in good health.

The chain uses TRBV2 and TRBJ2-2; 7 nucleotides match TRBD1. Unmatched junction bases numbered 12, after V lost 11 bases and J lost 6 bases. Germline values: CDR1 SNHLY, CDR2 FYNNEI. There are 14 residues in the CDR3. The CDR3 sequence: CAGRQGTGAGELFF. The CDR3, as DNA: TGTGCCGGCCGACAGGGTACGGGCGCCGGGGAGCTGTTTTTT.

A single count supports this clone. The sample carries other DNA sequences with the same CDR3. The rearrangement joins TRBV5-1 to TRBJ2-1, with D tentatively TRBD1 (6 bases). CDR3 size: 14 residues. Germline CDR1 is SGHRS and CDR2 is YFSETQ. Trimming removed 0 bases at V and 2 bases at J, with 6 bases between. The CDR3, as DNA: TGCGCCAGCAGCTTGGGACAGGCCTACAATGAGCAGTTCTTC. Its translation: CASSLGQAYNEQFF. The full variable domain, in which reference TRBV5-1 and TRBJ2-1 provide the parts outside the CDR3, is KAGVTQTPRYLIKTRGQQVTLSCSPISGHRSVSWYQQTPGQGLQFLFEYFSETQRNKGNFPGRFSGRQFSNSRSEMNVSTLELGDSALYLCASSLGQAYNEQFFGPGTRLTVL.

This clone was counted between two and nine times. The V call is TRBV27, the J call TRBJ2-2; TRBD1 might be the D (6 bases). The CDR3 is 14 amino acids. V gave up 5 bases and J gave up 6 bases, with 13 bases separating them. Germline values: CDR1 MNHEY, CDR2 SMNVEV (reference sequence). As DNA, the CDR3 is TGTGCCAGCAGTCTCCTTTACAGGGCCGGGGAGCTGTTTTTT. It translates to CASSLLYRAGELFF.

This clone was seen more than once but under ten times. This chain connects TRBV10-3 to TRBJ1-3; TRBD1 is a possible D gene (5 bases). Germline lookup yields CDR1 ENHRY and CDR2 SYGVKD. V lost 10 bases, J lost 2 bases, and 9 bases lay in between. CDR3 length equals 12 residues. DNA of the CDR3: TGTGCCACCACAGGTACTGGAAACACCATATATTTT. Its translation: CATTGTGNTIYF.

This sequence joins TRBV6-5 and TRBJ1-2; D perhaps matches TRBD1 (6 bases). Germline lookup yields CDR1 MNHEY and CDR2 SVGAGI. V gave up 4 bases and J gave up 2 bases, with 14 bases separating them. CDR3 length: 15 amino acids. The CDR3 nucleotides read TGTGCCAGCAGTTTTACAGGGATCTTCAACTATGGCTACACCTTC. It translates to CASSFTGIFNYGYTF.

CDR3 DNA: TGTGCCAGCAGCTATAACTTACAGGGGGAAGGCTACACCTTC. It yields the protein CASSYNLQGEGYTF. This chain links TRBV5-5 with TRBJ1-2; 8 bases align to TRBD1. Germline CDR1 SGHKS, CDR2 YYEKEE (reference sequence). CDR3 size: 14 residues. Germline trimming cut 3 bases from V and 8 bases from J; bases unmatched to any gene: 9.

CDR3 nucleotide sequence: TGTGCCAGCAGTTACACGGGGGGGGCGAGCTCCTACGAGCAGTACTTC. It is translated as CASSYTGGASSYEQYF. The chain links TRBV6-6 to TRBJ2-7, with 8 bases that match TRBD2. The CDR3 length is 16 residues. Trimming took 2 bases from V and 0 from J; bases not matched to a gene: 6. Looked up from germline, CDR1 is MNHNY and CDR2 is SVGAGI (reference sequence).

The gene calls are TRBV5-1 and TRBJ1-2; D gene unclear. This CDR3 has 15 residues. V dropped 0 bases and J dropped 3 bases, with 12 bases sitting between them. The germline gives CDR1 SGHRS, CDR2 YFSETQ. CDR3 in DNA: TGCGCCAGCAGCTTGGGGAAGCCTCTGGACTATGGCTACACCTTC. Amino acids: CASSLGKPLDYGYTF. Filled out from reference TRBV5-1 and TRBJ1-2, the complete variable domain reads KAGVTQTPRYLIKTRGQQVTLSCSPISGHRSVSWYQQTPGQGLQFLFEYFSETQRNKGNFPGRFSGRQFSNSRSEMNVSTLELGDSALYLCASSLGKPLDYGYTFGSGTRLTVV.

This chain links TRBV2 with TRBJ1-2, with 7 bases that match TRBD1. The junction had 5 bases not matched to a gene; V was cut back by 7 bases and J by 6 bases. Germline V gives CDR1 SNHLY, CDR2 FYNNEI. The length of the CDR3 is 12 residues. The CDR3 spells CASKGAGDGYTF. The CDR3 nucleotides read TGTGCCAGCAAGGGGGCAGGGGATGGCTACACCTTC.

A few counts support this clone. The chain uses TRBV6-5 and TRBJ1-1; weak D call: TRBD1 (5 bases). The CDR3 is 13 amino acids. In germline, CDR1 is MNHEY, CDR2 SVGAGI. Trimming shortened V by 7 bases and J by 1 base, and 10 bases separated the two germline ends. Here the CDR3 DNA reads TGTGCCAGCAAGGCGACAGAGAACACTGAAGCTTTCTTT. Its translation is CASKATENTEAFF.

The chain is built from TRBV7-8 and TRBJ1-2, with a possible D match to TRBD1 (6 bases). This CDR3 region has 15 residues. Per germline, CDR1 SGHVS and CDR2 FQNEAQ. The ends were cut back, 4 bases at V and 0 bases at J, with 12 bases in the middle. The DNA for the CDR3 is TGTGCCAGCAGCTACCACAGGGACCCTAACTATGGCTACACCTTC. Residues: CASSYHRDPNYGYTF.

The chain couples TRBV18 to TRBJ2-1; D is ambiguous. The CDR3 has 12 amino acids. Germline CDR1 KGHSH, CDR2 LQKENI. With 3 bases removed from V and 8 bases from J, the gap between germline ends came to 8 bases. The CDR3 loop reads CASSPPAHEQFF. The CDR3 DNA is TGTGCCAGCTCACCCCCCGCCCATGAGCAGTTCTTC.

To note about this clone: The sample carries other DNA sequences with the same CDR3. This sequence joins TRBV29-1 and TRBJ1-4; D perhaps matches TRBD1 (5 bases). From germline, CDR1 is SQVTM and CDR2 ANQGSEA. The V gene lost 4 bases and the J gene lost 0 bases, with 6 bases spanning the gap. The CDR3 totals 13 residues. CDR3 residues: CSVGGATNEKLFF. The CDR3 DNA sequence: TGCAGCGTTGGGGGGGCAACTAATGAAAAACTGTTTTTT.

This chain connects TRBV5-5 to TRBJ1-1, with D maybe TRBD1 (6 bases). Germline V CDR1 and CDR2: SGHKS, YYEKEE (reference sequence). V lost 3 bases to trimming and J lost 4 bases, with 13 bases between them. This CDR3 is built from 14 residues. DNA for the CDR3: TGTGCCAGCAGCTCGCAGGGGACGGGCACTGAAGCTTTCTTT. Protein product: CASSSQGTGTEAFF.

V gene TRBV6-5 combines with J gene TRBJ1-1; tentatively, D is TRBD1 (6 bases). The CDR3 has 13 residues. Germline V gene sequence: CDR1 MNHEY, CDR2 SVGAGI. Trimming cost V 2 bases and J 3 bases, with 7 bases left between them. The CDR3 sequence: CASSYGQYTEAFF. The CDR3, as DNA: TGTGCCAGCAGTTACGGACAGTACACTGAAGCTTTCTTT.

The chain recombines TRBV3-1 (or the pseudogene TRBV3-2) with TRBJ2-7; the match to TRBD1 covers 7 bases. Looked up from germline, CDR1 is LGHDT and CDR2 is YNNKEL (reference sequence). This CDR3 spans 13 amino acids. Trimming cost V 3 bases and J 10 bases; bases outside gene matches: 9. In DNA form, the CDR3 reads TGTGCCAGCAGCCAGAGCAACCGGGACAGACAGTACTTC. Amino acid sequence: CASSQSNRDRQYF.

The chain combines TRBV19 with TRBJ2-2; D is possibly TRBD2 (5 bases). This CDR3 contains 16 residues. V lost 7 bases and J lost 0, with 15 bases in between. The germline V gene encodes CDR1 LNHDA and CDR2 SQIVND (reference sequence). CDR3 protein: CASKKGVAPNTGELFF. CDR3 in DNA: TGTGCCAGTAAGAAGGGTGTAGCGCCGAACACCGGGGAGCTGTTTTTT.

In DNA form, the CDR3 reads TGTGCCAGCAGCTTAGCAGGGGTTGACACTGAAGCTTTCTTT. Its translation is CASSLAGVDTEAFF. The chain couples TRBV7-9 to TRBJ1-1, with D maybe TRBD1 (5 bases). V dropped 0 bases and J dropped 3 bases, with 8 bases sitting between them. Germline V gene lookup returns CDR1 SEHNR and CDR2 FQNEAQ (reference sequence). CDR3 length: 14 residues.

The CDR3 coding sequence is TGTGCCAGCAGTTTAGGAGGTAGGGCCACCACTGAAGCTTTCTTT. Its protein is CASSLGGRATTEAFF. This rearrangement joins TRBV28 to TRBJ1-1, with D uncertain. This CDR3 has 15 residues. V was pared by 2 bases and J by 4 bases, with 14 bases between. CDR1 is MDHEN and CDR2 is SYDVKM in the germline V gene.

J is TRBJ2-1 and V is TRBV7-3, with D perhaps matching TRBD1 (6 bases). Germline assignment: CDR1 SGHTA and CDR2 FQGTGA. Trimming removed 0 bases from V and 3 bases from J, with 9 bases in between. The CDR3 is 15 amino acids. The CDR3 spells CASSLTGDNYNEQFF. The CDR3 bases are TGTGCCAGCAGCTTAACGGGGGACAACTACAATGAGCAGTTCTTC.

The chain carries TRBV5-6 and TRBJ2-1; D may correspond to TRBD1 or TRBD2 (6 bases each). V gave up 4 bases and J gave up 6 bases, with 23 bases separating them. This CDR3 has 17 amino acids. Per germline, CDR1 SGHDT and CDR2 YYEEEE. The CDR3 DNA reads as TGTGCCAGCAGCCCCTCAGAAGGGGGGCTGAATAGCAATGAGCAGTTCTTC. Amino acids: CASSPSEGGLNSNEQFF.

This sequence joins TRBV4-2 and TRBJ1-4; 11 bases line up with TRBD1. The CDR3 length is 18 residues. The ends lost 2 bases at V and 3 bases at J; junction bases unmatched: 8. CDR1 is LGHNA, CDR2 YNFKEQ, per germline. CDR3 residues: CASSQSTGQGVANEKLFF. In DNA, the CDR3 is TGTGCCAGCAGCCAATCAACGGGACAGGGGGTTGCTAATGAAAAACTGTTTTTT.

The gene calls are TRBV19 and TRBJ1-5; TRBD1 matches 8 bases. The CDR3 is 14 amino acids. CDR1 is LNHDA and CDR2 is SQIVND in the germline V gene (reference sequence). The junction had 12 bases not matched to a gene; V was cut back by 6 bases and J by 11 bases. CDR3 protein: CASRSTGGRRAQHF. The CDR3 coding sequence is TGTGCCAGTAGAAGCACAGGGGGGCGCAGGGCCCAGCATTTT.